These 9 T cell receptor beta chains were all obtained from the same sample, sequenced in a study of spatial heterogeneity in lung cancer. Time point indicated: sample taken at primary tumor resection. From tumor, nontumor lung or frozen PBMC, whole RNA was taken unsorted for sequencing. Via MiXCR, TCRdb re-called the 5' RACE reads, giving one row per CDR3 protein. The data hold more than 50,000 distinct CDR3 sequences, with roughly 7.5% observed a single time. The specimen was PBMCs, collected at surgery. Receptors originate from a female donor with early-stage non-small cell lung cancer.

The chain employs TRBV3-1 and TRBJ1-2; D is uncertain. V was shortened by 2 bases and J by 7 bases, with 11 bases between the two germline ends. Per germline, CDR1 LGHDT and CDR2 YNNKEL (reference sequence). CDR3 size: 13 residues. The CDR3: CASSQLEGLGYTF. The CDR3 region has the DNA TGTGCCAGCAGCCAATTGGAGGGTCTTGGCTACACCTTC. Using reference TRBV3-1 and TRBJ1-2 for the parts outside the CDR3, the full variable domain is DTAVSQTPKYLVTQMGNDKSIKCEQNLGHDTMYWYKQDSKKFLKIMFSYNNKELIINETVPNRFSPKSPDKAHLNLHINSLELGDSAVYFCASSQLEGLGYTFGSGTRLTVV.

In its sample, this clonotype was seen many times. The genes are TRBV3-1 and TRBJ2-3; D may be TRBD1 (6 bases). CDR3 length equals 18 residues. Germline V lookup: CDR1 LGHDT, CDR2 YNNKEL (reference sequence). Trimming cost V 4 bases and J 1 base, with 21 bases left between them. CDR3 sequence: CASSPHRRGKGGTDTQYF. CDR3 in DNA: TGTGCCAGCAGCCCACACCGACGTGGTAAGGGGGGCACAGATACGCAGTATTTT.

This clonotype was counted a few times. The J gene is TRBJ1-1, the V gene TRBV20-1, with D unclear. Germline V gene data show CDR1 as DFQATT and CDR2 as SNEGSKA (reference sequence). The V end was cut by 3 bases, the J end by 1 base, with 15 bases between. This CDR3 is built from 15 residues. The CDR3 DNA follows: TGCAGTGCTAGCACCCCATCCACAGCGAACACTGAAGCTTTCTTT. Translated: CSASTPSTANTEAFF.

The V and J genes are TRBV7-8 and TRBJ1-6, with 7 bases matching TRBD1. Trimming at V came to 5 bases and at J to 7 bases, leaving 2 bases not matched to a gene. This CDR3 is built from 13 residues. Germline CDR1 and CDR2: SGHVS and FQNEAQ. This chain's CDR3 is CASSRQGNSPLHF. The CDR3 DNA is TGTGCCAGCAGCCGACAGGGAAATTCACCCCTCCACTTT. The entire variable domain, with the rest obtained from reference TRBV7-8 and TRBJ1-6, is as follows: GAGVSQSPRYKVAKRGQDVALRCDPISGHVSLFWYQQALGQGPEFLTYFQNEAQLDKSGLPSDRFFAERPEGSVSTLKIQRTQQEDSAVYLCASSRQGNSPLHFGNGTRLTVT.

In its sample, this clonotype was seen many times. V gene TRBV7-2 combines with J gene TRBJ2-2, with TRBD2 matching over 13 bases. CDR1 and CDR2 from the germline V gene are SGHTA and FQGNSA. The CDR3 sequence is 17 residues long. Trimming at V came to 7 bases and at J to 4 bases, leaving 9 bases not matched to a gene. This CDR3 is CASTETSGGFLTGELFF. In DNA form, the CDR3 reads TGTGCCAGCACCGAGACTAGCGGGGGGTTCCTCACCGGGGAGCTGTTTTTT. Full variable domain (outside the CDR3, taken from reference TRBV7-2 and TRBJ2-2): GAGVSQSPSNKVTEKGKDVELRCDPISGHTALYWYRQSLGQGLEFLIYFQGNSAPDKSGLPSDRFSAERTGGSVSTLTIQRTQQEDSAVYLCASTETSGGFLTGELFFGEGSRLTVL.

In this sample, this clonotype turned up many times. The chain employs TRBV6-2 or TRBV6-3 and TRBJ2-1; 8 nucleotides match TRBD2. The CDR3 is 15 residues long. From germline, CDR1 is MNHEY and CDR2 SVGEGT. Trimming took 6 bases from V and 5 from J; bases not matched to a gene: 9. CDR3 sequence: CASSNGGVTNNEQFF. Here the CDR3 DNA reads TGTGCCAGCAGCAACGGGGGGGTTACGAACAATGAGCAGTTCTTC.

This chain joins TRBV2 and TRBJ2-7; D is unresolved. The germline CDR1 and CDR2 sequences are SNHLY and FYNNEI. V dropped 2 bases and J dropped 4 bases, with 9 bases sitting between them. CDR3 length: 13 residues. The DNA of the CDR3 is TGTGCCAGCAGTGAACAGGTTACTTACGAGCAGTACTTC. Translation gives CASSEQVTYEQYF.

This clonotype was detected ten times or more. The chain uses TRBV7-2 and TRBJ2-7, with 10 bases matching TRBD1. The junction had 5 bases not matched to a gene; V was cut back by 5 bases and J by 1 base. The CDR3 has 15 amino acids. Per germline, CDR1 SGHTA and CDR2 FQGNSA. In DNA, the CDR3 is TGTGCCAGCAGCCCTAGGACAGGGGGATCCTACGAGCAGTACTTC. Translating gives CASSPRTGGSYEQYF.

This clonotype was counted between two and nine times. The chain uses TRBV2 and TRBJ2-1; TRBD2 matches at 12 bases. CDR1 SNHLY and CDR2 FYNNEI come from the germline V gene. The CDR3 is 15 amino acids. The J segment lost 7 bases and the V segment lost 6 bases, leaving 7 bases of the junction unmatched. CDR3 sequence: CASRRLAGATNEQFF. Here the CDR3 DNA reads TGTGCCAGCAGAAGACTAGCGGGGGCCACAAATGAGCAGTTCTTC.